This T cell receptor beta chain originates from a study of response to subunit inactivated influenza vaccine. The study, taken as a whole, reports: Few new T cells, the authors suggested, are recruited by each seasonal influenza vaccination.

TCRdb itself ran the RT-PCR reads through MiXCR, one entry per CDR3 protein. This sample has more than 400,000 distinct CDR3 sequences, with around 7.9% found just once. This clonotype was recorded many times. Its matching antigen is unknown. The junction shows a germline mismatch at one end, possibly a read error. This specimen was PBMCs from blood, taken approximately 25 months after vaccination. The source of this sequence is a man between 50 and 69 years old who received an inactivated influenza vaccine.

The CDR3 DNA sequence: TGCGCCAGCAGCCCGACGATACAGGGTAACGATGGCTACACCTTC. Translated, it gives CASSPTIQGNDGYTF. The rearrangement joins TRBV4-1 to TRBJ1-2, with a weak D call TRBD1 (6 bases). CDR3 length: 15 residues. Germline CDR1 MGHRA, CDR2 YSYEKL.